The rows below give T cell receptor beta chains drawn from one sample of a study of T cell responses to AZD1222 COVID-19 vaccine. The table came from immunoSEQ multiplex PCR; TCRdb's copy has only in-frame clones and leaves some out. The sample consists of about 94,000 clones, roughly 90% of them appearing once. Specimen: peripheral blood, collected 28 days after the second AZD1222 dose. The receptors shown here come from an adult who received the AZD1222 COVID-19 vaccine. CDR3s include the opening cysteine and the closing phenylalanine or tryptophan.

v_call cdr3_aa
TRBV4-1 CASSQDELGSGELFF
TRBV6-5 CASSYGRDSWGYTF
TRBV6-5 CASIMRQVNTEAFF
TRBV7-6 CASSLAVSGGPNTGELFF
TRBV7-2 CASSLVVAGRGDTGELFF
TRBV4-2 CASSPGTDLEAFF
TRBV9 CASSVGLAASSGETQYF
TRBV19 CASTTGTGDQPQHF
TRBV4-1 CASSPGEGLPKLFF
TRBV9 CASSVGVGHPETQYF
TRBV4-3 CASSQAGAANYGYTF
TRBV12-3/TRBV12-4 CASSFTGDGYTF
TRBV7-9 CASSLRKQGGDTEAFF
TRBV3-1/TRBV3-2 CASSPRQGHYGYTF
TRBV7-3 CASSSGQGYTGELFF
TRBV30 CAWTGEDRRPYEQYF